A selection of T cell receptor beta chains follows, all from one sample in a study of shared clonotypes between healthy human individuals. Measured with immunoSEQ multiplex PCR; TCRdb has only the in-frame clones, and not every one. The data contain fewer than 1.8 million clones, just under 99% of them singletons. Sequenced sample: naive CD4+ T cells sorted from blood. Receptor source: a man in his thirties or forties in good health. Each CDR3 is given with its conserved first and last residue. The D gene is left open where the match is weak. Clone sizes are given selectively: once, few, many, or a class where the clone is expanded.

TRBJ2-7 TRBD2 - 14 TRBV5-1 CASSFETSNYEQYF TGCGCCAGCAGCTTTGAGACTAGCAATTACGAGCAGTACTTC
TRBJ1-2 TRBD1 - 14 TRBV9 CASSVGTGDLGYTF TGTGCCAGCAGCGTGGGGACAGGGGACTTGGGCTACACCTTC
TRBJ1-1 - - 14 TRBV5-6 CASSLTGQRTEAFF TGTGCCAGCAGCTTGACAGGGCAAAGAACTGAAGCTTTCTTT
TRBJ2-1 - once 16 TRBV5-4 CASSLGTLMGYNEQFF TGTGCCAGCAGCCTCGGGACCCTTATGGGCTACAATGAGCAGTTCTTC
TRBJ1-1 - - 14 TRBV7-2 CASTKDRRSTEAFF TGTGCCAGCACCAAAGACAGGCGGAGCACTGAAGCTTTCTTT
TRBJ2-5 - - 13 TRBV29-1 CSVGAEGRETQYF TGCAGCGTTGGGGCGGAAGGGAGGGAGACCCAGTACTTC
TRBJ1-2 - once 13 TRBV5-6 CASSLAQGYGYTF TGTGCCAGCAGCTTGGCACAGGGATATGGCTACACCTTC
TRBJ2-3 TRBD1 once 13 TRBV5-1 CASSLTGVDTQYF TGCGCCAGCAGCTTAACAGGGGTAGATACGCAGTATTTT
TRBJ1-3 - - 15 TRBV29-1 CSVDGGGTAGNTIYF TGCAGCGTTGACGGGGGAGGGACGGCCGGAAACACCATATATTTT
TRBJ1-5 TRBD1 - 14 TRBV2 CASSIQGRNQPQHF TGTGCCAGCAGCATACAGGGGCGCAATCAGCCCCAGCATTTT
TRBJ1-1 - - 12 TRBV7-9 CASSSPGNEAFF TGTGCCAGCAGCTCGCCAGGCAACGAAGCTTTCTTT